The clone carrying this TCR beta chain has only a few counts. These data are taken from a study of control samples from healthy donors and cancer patients. The V end was cut by 4 bases, the J end by 4 bases, with 13 bases between. The CDR3 is 14 amino acids. Germline V gene lookup returns CDR1 LNHDA and CDR2 SQIVND (reference sequence). Only in-frame clones appear in the TCRdb table, and some are missing; sequencing was by immunoSEQ multiplex PCR. The sample holds over 85,000 clones, roughly 83% seen once. The clonotype was recovered from a man aged 70-80 years with lung cancer. Sequencing was performed on PBMCs. The chain employs TRBV19 and TRBJ2-5; possible D gene TRBD2, 6 bases. CDR3 in amino acids: CASSKVGGGETQYF. The CDR3 DNA reads as TGTGCCAGTAGTAAGGTGGGGGGTGGAGAGACCCAGTACTTC.